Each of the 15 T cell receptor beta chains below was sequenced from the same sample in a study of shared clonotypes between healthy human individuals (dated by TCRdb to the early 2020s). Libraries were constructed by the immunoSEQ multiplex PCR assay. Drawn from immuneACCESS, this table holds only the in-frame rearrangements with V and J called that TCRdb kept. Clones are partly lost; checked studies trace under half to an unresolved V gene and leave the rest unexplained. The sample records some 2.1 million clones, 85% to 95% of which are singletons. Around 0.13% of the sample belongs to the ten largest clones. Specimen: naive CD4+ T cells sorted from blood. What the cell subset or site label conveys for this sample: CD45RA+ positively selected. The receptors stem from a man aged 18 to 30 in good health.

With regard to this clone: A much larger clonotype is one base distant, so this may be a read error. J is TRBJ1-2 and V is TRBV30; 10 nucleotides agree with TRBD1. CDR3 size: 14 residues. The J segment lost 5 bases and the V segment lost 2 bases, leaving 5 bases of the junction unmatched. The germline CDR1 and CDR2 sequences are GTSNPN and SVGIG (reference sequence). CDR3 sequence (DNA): TGTGCCTGGAGTTCGGGACAGGGGCATTATGGCTACACCTTC. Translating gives CAWSSGQGHYGYTF. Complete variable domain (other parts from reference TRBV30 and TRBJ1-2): SQTIHQWPATLVQPVGSPLSLECTVEGTSNPNLYWYRQAAGRGLQLLFYSVGIGQISSEVPQNLSASRPQDRQFILSSKKLLLSDSGFYLCAWSSGQGHYGYTFGSGTRLTVV.

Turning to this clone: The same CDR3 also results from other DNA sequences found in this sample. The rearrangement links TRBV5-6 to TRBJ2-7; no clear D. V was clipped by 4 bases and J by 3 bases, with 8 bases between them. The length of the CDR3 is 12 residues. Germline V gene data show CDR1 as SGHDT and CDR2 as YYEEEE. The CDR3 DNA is TGTGCCAGCAGCCTAAATAGCTACGAGCAGTACTTC. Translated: CASSLNSYEQYF.

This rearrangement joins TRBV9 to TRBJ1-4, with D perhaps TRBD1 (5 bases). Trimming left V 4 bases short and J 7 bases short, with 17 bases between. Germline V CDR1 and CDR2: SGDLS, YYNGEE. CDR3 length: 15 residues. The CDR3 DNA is TGTGCCAGCAGCCCTGGGGGGGTACTTGGTGAAAAACTGTTTTTT. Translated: CASSPGGVLGEKLFF. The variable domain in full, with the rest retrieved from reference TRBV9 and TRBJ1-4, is DSGVTQTPKHLITATGQRVTLRCSPRSGDLSVYWYQQSLDQGLQFLIQYYNGEERAKGNILERFSAQQFPDLHSELNLSSLELGDSALYFCASSPGGVLGEKLFFGSGTQLSVL.

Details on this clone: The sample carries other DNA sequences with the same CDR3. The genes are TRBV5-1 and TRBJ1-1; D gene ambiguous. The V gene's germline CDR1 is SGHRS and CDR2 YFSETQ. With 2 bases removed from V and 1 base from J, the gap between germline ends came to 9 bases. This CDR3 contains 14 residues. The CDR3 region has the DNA TGCGCCAGCAGCTTAACCGCAGGGAACACTGAAGCTTTCTTT. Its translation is CASSLTAGNTEAFF.

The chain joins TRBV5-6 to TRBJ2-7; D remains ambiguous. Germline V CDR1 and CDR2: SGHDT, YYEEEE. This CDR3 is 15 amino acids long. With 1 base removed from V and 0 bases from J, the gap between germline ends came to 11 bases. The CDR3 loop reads CASSLRAGNSYEQYF. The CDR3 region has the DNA TGTGCCAGCAGCTTGAGAGCAGGTAACTCCTACGAGCAGTACTTC.

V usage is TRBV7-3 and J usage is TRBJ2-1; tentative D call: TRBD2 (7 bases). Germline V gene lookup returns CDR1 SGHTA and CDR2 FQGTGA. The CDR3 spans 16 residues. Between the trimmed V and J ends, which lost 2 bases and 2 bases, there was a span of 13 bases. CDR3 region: CASSLLGGAPYNEQFF. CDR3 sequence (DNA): TGTGCCAGCAGCTTATTAGGGGGGGCACCCTACAATGAGCAGTTCTTC.

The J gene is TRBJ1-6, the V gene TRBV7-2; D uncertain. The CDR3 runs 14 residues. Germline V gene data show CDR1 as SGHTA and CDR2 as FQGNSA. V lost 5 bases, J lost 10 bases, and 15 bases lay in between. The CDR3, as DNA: TGTGCCAGCAGCCCCTCGGTCGGCGGATCACCCCTCCACTTT. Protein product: CASSPSVGGSPLHF.

CDR3 protein: CASSSGQGVFEQYF. DNA of the CDR3: TGTGCCAGCAGTTCGGGACAGGGGGTTTTCGAGCAGTACTTC. The chain employs TRBV28 and TRBJ2-7; TRBD1 matches 11 bases. There are 14 residues in the CDR3. V lost 4 bases, J lost 6 bases, and 5 bases stayed unmatched. CDR1 and CDR2 from the germline V gene are MDHEN and SYDVKM.

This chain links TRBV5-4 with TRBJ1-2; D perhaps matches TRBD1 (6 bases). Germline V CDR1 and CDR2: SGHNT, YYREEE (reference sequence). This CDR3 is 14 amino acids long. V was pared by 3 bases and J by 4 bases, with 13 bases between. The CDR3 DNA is TGTGCCAGCAGCTACCTACAGGGAGGCTATGGCTACACCTTC. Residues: CASSYLQGGYGYTF.

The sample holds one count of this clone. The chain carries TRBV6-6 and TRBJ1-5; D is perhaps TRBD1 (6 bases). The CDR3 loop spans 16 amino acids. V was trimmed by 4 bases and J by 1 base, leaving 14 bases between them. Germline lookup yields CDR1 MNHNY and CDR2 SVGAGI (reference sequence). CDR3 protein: CASSSQGQPSNQPQHF. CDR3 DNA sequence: TGTGCCAGCAGTTCTCAAGGACAGCCCAGCAATCAGCCCCAGCATTTT.

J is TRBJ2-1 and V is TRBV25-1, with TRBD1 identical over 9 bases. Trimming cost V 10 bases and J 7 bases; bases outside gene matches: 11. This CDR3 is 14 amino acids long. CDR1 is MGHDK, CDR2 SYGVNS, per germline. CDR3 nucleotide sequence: TGTGCCACCAAACATTCCGGGACAGGGAATGAGCAGTTCTTC. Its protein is CATKHSGTGNEQFF.

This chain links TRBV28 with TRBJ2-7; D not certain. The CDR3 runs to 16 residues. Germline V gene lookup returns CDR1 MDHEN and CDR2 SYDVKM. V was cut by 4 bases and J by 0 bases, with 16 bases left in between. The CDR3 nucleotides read TGTGCCAGCAGTTCTTATGGGGATCGAAGCTCCTACGAGCAGTACTTC. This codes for CASSSYGDRSSYEQYF. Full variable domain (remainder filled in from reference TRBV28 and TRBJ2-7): DVKVTQSSRYLVKRTGEKVFLECVQDMDHENMFWYRQDPGLGLRLIYFSYDVKMKEKGDIPEGYSVSREKKERFSLILESASTNQTSMYLCASSSYGDRSSYEQYFGPGTRLTVT.

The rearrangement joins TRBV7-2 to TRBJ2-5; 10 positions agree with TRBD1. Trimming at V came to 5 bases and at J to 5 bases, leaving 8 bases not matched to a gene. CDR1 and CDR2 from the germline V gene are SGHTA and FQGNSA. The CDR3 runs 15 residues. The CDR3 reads CASSIRGQGMETQYF. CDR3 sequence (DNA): TGTGCCAGCAGCATTCGGGGACAGGGGATGGAGACCCAGTACTTC.

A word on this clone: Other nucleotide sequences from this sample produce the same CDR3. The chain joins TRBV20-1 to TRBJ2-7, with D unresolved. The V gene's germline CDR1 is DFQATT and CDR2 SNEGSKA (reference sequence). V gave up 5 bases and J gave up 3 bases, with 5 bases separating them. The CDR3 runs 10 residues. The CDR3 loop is CSASGYEQYF. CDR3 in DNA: TGCAGTGCTTCCGGCTACGAGCAGTACTTC.

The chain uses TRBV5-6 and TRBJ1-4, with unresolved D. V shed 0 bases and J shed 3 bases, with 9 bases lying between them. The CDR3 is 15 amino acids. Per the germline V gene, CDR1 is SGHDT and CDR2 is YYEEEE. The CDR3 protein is CASSLGQVANEKLFF. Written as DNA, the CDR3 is TGTGCCAGCAGCTTGGGGCAGGTCGCTAATGAAAAACTGTTTTTT.